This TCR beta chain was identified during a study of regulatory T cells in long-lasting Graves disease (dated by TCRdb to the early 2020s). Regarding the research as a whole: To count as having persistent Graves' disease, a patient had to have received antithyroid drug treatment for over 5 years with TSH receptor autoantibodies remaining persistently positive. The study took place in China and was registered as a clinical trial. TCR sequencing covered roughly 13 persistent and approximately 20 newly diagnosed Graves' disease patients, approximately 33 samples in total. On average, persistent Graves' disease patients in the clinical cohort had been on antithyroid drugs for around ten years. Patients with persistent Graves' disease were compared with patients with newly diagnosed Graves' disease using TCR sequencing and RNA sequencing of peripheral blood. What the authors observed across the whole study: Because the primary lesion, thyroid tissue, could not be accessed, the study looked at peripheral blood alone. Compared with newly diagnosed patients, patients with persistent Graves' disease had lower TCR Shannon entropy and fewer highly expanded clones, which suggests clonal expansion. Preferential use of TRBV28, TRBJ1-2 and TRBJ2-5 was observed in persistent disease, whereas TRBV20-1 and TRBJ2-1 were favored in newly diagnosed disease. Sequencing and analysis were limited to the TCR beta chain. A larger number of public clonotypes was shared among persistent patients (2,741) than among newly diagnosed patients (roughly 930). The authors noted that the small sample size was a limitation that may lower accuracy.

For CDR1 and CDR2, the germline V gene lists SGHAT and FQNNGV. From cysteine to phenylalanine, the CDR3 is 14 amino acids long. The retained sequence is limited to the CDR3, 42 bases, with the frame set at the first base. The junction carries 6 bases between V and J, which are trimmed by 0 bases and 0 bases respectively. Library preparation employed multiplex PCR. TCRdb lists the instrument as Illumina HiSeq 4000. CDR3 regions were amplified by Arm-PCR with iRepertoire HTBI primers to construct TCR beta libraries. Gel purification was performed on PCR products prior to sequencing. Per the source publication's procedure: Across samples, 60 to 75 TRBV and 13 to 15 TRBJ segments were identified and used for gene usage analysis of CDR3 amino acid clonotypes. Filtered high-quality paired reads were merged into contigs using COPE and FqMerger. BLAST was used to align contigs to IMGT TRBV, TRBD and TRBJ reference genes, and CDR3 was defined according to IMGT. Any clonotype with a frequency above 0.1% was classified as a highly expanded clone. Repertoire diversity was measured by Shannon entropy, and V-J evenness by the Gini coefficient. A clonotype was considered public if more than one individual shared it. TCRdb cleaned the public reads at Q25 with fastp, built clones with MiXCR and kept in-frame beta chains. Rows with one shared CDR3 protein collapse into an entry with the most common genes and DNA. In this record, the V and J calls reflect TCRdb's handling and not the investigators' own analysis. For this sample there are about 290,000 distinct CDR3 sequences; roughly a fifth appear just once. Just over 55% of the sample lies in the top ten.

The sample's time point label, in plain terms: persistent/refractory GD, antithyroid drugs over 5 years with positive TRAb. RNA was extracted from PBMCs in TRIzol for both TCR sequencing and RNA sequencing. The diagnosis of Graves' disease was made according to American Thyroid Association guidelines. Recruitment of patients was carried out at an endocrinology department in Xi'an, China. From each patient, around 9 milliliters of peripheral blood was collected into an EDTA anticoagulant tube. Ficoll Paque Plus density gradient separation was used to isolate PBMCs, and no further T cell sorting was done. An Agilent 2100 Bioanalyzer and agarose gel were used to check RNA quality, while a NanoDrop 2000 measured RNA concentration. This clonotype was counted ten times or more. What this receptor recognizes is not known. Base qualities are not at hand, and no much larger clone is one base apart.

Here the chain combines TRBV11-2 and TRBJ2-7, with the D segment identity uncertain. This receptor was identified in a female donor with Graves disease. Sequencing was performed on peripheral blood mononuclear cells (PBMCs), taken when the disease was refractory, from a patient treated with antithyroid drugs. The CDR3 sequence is CASSLDVFSYEQYF. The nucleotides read TGTGCCAGCAGCTTAGATGTCTTCTCCTACGAGCAGTACTTC.